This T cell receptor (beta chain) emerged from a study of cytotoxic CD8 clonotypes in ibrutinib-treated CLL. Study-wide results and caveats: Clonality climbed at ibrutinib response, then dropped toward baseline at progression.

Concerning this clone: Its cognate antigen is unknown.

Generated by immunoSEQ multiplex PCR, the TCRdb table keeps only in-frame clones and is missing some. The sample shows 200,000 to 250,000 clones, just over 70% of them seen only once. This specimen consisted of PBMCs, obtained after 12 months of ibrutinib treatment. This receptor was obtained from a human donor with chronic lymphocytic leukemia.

This chain's CDR3 is CASRRGQGGSQPQHF. CDR3 bases: TGTGCCAGCAGACGTGGACAGGGCGGAAGTCAGCCCCAGCATTTT. The chain employs TRBV6-1 and TRBJ1-5, with 8 bases lining up with TRBD1. The CDR3 contains 15 residues. J lost 6 bases, V lost 6 bases, and 10 bases had no gene match. CDR1 is MNHNS, CDR2 SASEGT, per germline.